This paragraph reports one TCR beta chain. Sequencing was performed with immunoSEQ multiplex PCR; in TCRdb, only in-frame clones are kept and a portion is missing. The sample includes about 130,000 clones, approximately 90% of them seen just once. Donors came from a validation cohort of about 110 subjects, distinct from the first 666-subject cohort. V was cut by 5 bases and J by 7 bases, with 21 bases left in between. The CDR3 is 16 residues long. The germline V gene encodes CDR1 SNHLY and CDR2 FYNNEI. This sample was included in a study of cytomegalovirus exposure and HLA in healthy donors. This chain connects TRBV2 to TRBJ2-1, with a possible D match to TRBD2 (7 bases). Material for sequencing was PBMCs. This TCR derives from a woman between 25 and 40 years old in good health and CMV-seropositive. Here the CDR3 reads CASSPLGGGLDNEQFF. The CDR3 DNA reads TGTGCCAGCAGTCCGTTGGGCGGGGGCCTCGATAATGAGCAGTTCTTC.